Presented here are 23 T cell receptor beta chains from one specimen sequenced in a study of shared clonotypes between healthy human individuals. TCRdb's copy holds only in-frame clones and misses some; the assay was immunoSEQ multiplex PCR. The sample carries some 2,500,000 clones, more than 85% recorded once. The sample comprised naive CD4+ T cells from PBMCs. The subset: CD45RA+ positively selected. The receptors were sampled from a man younger than 35 in good health. Some clones in this sample may be carry-over from other donors' samples.

The chain joins TRBV27 to TRBJ2-1; TRBD1 is a possible D gene (5 bases). Germline CDR1 is MNHEY and CDR2 is SMNVEV (reference sequence). V was cut by 9 bases and J by 8 bases, with 20 bases left in between. This CDR3 has 14 amino acids. The CDR3 DNA reads as TGTGCCAGTAACATAGGGGCTTTAGGGGATGAGCAGTTCTTC. This encodes CASNIGALGDEQFF.

The gene calls are TRBV18 and TRBJ2-7; 11 positions agree with TRBD2. The CDR3 sequence is 17 residues long. V gave up 5 bases and J gave up 6 bases; unmatched junction bases: 15. Germline V gene lookup returns CDR1 KGHSH and CDR2 LQKENI. For the CDR3, the DNA is TGTGCCAGCTCATTCACTACGGCACTAGCGGGAGATTCCGAGCAGTACTTC. This translates into CASSFTTALAGDSEQYF. Complete variable domain (other parts from reference TRBV18 and TRBJ2-7): NAGVMQNPRHLVRRRGQEARLRCSPMKGHSHVYWYRQLPEEGLKFMVYLQKENIIDESGMPKERFSAEFPKEGPSILRIQQVVRGDSAAYFCASSFTTALAGDSEQYFGPGTRLTVT.

V usage is TRBV7-6 and J usage is TRBJ2-3; D remains ambiguous. The germline CDR1 and CDR2 sequences are SGHVS and FNYEAQ. The V gene lost 5 bases and the J gene lost 2 bases, with 11 bases spanning the gap. This CDR3 has 14 residues. In DNA, the CDR3 is TGTGCCAGCAGCCGAACACGTACCACAGATACGCAGTATTTT. It yields the protein CASSRTRTTDTQYF.

The chain couples TRBV9 to TRBJ2-2; D may be TRBD1 (6 bases). Germline-derived CDR1 and CDR2 are SGDLS and YYNGEE. Trimming took 1 base from V and 4 from J, leaving 14 bases between them. CDR3 size: 16 residues. The CDR3 nucleotides read TGTGCCAGCAGCGTAAAGGGGGAGAGAGGCACCGGGGAGCTGTTTTTT. This encodes CASSVKGERGTGELFF.

This chain uses TRBV5-4 with TRBJ2-1, with TRBD2 as a possible D gene (5 bases). CDR3 size: 13 residues. The germline V gene has CDR1 SGHNT and CDR2 YYREEE (reference sequence). The V gene lost 0 bases and the J gene lost 10 bases, with 11 bases spanning the gap. The CDR3 DNA reads as TGTGCCAGCAGCTTGGACGGACTTCACGAGCAGTTCTTC. Its protein product is CASSLDGLHEQFF.

The CDR3 bases are TGTGCCAGCTCACCAGGGGAGAACAGGGAAGCTTTCTTT. Translating gives CASSPGENREAFF. This chain uses TRBV18 with TRBJ1-1, with a weak D call TRBD1 (5 bases). Germline V gives CDR1 KGHSH, CDR2 LQKENI. Trimming removed 2 bases at V and 8 bases at J, with 12 bases between. CDR3 length: 13 residues.

The chain recombines TRBV7-3 with TRBJ2-2; no reliable D call. CDR1 is SGHTA and CDR2 is FQGTGA in the germline V gene. This CDR3 comprises 13 residues. V was pared by 1 base and J by 6 bases, with 6 bases between. CDR3: CASSLISAGELFF. CDR3 coding DNA: TGTGCCAGCAGCTTAATATCCGCCGGGGAGCTGTTTTTT.

The gene calls are TRBV27 and TRBJ2-2, with D possibly being TRBD1 or TRBD2 (5 bases each). Trimming stripped 5 bases from V and 4 bases from J, with 14 bases between. This CDR3 contains 15 residues. Per germline, CDR1 MNHEY and CDR2 SMNVEV (reference sequence). CDR3 loop: CASSQLGTFTGELFF. CDR3 in DNA: TGTGCCAGCAGTCAACTCGGGACGTTCACCGGGGAGCTGTTTTTT.

CDR3 in DNA: TGTGCCAGCAGCTTAATAAAGGGCTCTGCCGGCGGGGAGCTGTTTTTT. This gives the protein CASSLIKGSAGGELFF. The chain employs TRBV11-1 and TRBJ2-2, with D hard to call. The CDR3 totals 16 residues. Germline loops: CDR1 SGHAT, CDR2 FQDESV (reference sequence). Trimming removed 2 bases from V and 7 bases from J, with 17 bases in between.

V usage is TRBV27 and J usage is TRBJ2-3; D gene uncertain. This CDR3 is 14 amino acids long. Germline-derived CDR1 and CDR2 are MNHEY and SMNVEV (reference sequence). The ends were cut back, 5 bases at V and 1 base at J, with 10 bases in the middle. The CDR3 DNA reads TGTGCCAGCAGTCAACATTCTGGCACAGATACGCAGTATTTT. Translating gives CASSQHSGTDTQYF.

The chain combines TRBV2 with TRBJ2-4, with D unclear. Germline V CDR1 and CDR2: SNHLY, FYNNEI. V gave up 4 bases and J gave up 7 bases, with 8 bases separating them. CDR3 size: 12 residues. The CDR3 spells CASSARSNIQYF. DNA of the CDR3: TGTGCCAGCAGTGCCCGCTCCAACATTCAGTACTTC.

The V call is TRBV9, the J call TRBJ2-5; TRBD2 might be the D (5 bases). V was cut by 2 bases and J by 5 bases, with 10 bases left in between. The CDR3 is 13 amino acids. CDR1 is SGDLS and CDR2 is YYNGEE in the germline V gene. CDR3 in DNA: TGTGCCAGCAGCGTCGCCTCGGGGGAGACCCAGTACTTC. Residues: CASSVASGETQYF.

The chain joins TRBV11-2 to TRBJ2-2; TRBD1 matches at 8 bases. CDR1 and CDR2 from the germline V gene are SGHAT and FQNNGV. CDR3 size: 15 residues. The ends lost 5 bases at V and 4 bases at J; junction bases unmatched: 6. The CDR3 is CASSVGTGSTGELFF. In DNA form, the CDR3 reads TGTGCCAGCAGCGTGGGGACAGGAAGCACCGGGGAGCTGTTTTTT.

The chain uses TRBV29-1 and TRBJ2-3, with D unresolved. The CDR3 runs to 15 residues. Germline assignment: CDR1 SQVTM and CDR2 ANQGSEA. V was trimmed by 3 bases and J by 0 bases, leaving 13 bases between them. The CDR3 DNA follows: TGCAGCGTTGAGGGATTCCAGGTTAGCACAGATACGCAGTATTTT. Translated: CSVEGFQVSTDTQYF.

The V call is TRBV6-6, the J call TRBJ1-1, with a possible D match to TRBD1 (5 bases). The V end was cut by 6 bases, the J end by 1 base, with 9 bases between. CDR1 MNHNY and CDR2 SVGAGI come from the germline V gene (reference sequence). The CDR3 extends over 13 amino acids. This CDR3 reads CASRGRENTEAFF. The DNA for the CDR3 is TGTGCCAGCAGGGGCAGGGAGAACACTGAAGCTTTCTTT.

The V gene is TRBV19, the J gene TRBJ1-3; no definite D call. The CDR3 is made up of 15 amino acids. Trimming cost V 5 bases and J 0 bases, with 11 bases left between them. The germline CDR1 and CDR2 sequences are LNHDA and SQIVND (reference sequence). CDR3 in amino acids: CASSRETYSGNTIYF. DNA for the CDR3: TGTGCCAGTAGTCGCGAGACATACTCTGGAAACACCATATATTTT.

A note on this clone: This CDR3 is also generated by other DNA sequences in the sample. Here the CDR3 reads CASSSDSTDTQYF. CDR3 in DNA: TGTGCCAGCAGCTCGGACTCCACAGATACGCAGTATTTT. The chain links TRBV7-2 to TRBJ2-3; TRBD2 is a possible D gene (5 bases). Germline values: CDR1 SGHTA, CDR2 FQGNSA. This CDR3 comprises 13 residues. V lost 4 bases to trimming and J lost 2 bases, with 7 bases between them.

This clone turned up a few times. The chain is built from TRBV5-1 and TRBJ2-1; D might be TRBD1 (5 bases). CDR1 and CDR2 from the germline V gene are SGHRS and YFSETQ. V lost 0 bases to trimming and J lost 11 bases, with 12 bases between them. CDR3 length: 13 residues. The CDR3 sequence is CASSLAPGFKQFF. The CDR3 nucleotides read TGCGCCAGCAGCTTGGCCCCAGGGTTTAAGCAGTTCTTC.

The rearrangement links TRBV20-1 to TRBJ1-2; maybe TRBD1 (5 bases). Germline CDR1 reads DFQATT; CDR2 reads SNEGSKA (reference sequence). The CDR3 runs 11 residues. Trimming took 2 bases from V and 9 from J, leaving 10 bases between them. The CDR3 nucleotides read TGCAGTGCTAGACCGACAGTAAGCTACACCTTC. The encoded protein is CSARPTVSYTF.

This chain joins TRBV5-6 and TRBJ2-7; D call uncertain. CDR1 SGHDT and CDR2 YYEEEE come from the germline V gene. The CDR3 totals 15 residues. Between the trimmed V and J ends, which lost 4 bases and 0 bases, there was a span of 14 bases. CDR3 loop: CASSRNKVNSYEQYF. DNA for the CDR3: TGTGCCAGCAGCCGCAACAAGGTCAACTCCTACGAGCAGTACTTC.

The V gene is TRBV18, the J gene TRBJ1-5; D is uncertain. CDR3 length: 15 amino acids. Germline V gene data show CDR1 as KGHSH and CDR2 as LQKENI. The germline V and J ends were trimmed by 2 bases and 3 bases, with 11 bases remaining between them. The DNA for the CDR3 is TGTGCCAGCTCACCATCCCGGGTTACCAATCAGCCCCAGCATTTT. This codes for CASSPSRVTNQPQHF. The complete variable domain, with remaining parts taken from reference TRBV18 and TRBJ1-5, reads NAGVMQNPRHLVRRRGQEARLRCSPMKGHSHVYWYRQLPEEGLKFMVYLQKENIIDESGMPKERFSAEFPKEGPSILRIQQVVRGDSAAYFCASSPSRVTNQPQHFGDGTRLSIL.

CDR3 sequence: CASSLAGVTGELFF. In nucleotides, the CDR3 is TGCGCCAGCAGCTTGGCCGGAGTCACCGGGGAGCTGTTTTTT. This chain connects TRBV5-1 to TRBJ2-2; D gene uncertain. Germline CDR1 SGHRS, CDR2 YFSETQ. V was trimmed by 0 bases and J by 4 bases, leaving 7 bases between them. The CDR3 totals 14 residues.

The sample holds one count of this clone. The rearrangement links TRBV15 to TRBJ2-5; D perhaps matches TRBD2 (6 bases). The CDR3 is 16 amino acids. Trimming shortened V by 0 bases and J by 4 bases, and 15 bases separated the two germline ends. CDR1 and CDR2 from the germline V gene are LNHNV and YYDKDF (reference sequence). The CDR3 protein is CATSRDMAGQGETQYF. The DNA of the CDR3 is TGTGCCACCAGCAGAGATATGGCGGGGCAGGGAGAGACCCAGTACTTC.